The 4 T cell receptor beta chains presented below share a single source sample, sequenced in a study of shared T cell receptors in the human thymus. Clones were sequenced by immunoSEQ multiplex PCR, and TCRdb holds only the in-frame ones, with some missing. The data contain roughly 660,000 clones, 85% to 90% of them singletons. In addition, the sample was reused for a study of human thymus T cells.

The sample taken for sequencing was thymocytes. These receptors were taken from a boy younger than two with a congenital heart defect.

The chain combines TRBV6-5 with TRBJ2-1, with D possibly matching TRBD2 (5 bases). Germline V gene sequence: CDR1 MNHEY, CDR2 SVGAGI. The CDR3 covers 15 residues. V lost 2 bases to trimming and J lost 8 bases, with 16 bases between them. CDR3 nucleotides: TGTGCCAGCAGTTACGGGCTAGCTACCCCGTATGAGCAGTTCTTC. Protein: CASSYGLATPYEQFF.

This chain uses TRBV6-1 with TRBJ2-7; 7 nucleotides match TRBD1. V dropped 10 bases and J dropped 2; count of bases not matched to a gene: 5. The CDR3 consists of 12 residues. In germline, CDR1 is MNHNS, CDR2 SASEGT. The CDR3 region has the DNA TGTGCCACCACAGGGGCTCCCTACGAGCAGTACTTC. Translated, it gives CATTGAPYEQYF.

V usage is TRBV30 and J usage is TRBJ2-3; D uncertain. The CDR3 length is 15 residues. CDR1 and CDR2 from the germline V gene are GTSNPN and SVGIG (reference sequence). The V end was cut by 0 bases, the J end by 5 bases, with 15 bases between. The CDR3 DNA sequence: TGTGCCTGGAGTGTACCGGTCCCTTCGGGAGATACGCAGTATTTT. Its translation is CAWSVPVPSGDTQYF.

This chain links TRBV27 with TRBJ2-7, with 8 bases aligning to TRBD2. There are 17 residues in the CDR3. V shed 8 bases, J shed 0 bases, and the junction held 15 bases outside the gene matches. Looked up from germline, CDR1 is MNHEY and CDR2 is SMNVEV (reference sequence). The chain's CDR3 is CASPTDHLAGSSYEQYF. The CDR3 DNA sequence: TGTGCCAGCCCGACGGACCATCTAGCGGGTTCCTCCTACGAGCAGTACTTC.